The clone carrying this T cell receptor (beta chain) showed up just a few times. No antigen is known for it. In germline, CDR1 is MDHEN, CDR2 SYDVKM. The CDR3 loop spans 15 amino acids. J gave up 2 bases and V 6 bases, and 6 bases lay outside the gene matches. The sample belongs to a study of neoadjuvant anti-PD-1 for oral cavity cancer. Points from the study as a whole: TCR analyses covered only a few patients per response group. Higher pretreatment blood Treg/Th17 ratios correlated with higher pretreatment blood and lower post-treatment tumor TCRbeta clonality.

Time point: after neoadjuvant nivolumab, at surgical resection. Analysis of PBMCs was direct, with no culture step. Six replicates per PBMC sample, mostly from 400 to 500 ng of genomic DNA. Only in-frame clones appear in the TCRdb table, and some are missing; sequencing was by immunoSEQ multiplex PCR. In the table there are just over 9,000 clones, 64% of which are singletons. The source was PBMCs, collected after nivolumab (anti-PD-1) treatment. V gene TRBV28 combines with J gene TRBJ1-5, with 8 bases that match TRBD1. The receptor comes from a person between 35 and 79 years old with oral cavity squamous cell carcinoma. In DNA, the CDR3 is TGTGCCAGCAGGTCTGGACAGGGAGGCAATCAGCCCCAGCATTTT. It encodes CASRSGQGGNQPQHF.